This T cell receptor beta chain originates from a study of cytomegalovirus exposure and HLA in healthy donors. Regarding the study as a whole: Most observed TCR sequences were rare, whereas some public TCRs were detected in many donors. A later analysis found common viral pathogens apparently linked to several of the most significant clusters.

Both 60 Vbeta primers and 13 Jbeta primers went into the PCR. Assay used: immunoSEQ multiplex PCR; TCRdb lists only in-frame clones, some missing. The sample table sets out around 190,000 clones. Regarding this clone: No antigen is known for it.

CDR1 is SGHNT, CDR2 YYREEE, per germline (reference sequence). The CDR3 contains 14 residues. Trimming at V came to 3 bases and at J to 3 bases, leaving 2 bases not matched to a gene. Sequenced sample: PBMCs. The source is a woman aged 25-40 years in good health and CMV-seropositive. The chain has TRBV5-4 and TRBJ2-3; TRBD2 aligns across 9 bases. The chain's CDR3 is CASSWSGGTDTQYF. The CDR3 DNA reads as TGTGCCAGCAGCTGGAGCGGGGGGACAGATACGCAGTATTTT.